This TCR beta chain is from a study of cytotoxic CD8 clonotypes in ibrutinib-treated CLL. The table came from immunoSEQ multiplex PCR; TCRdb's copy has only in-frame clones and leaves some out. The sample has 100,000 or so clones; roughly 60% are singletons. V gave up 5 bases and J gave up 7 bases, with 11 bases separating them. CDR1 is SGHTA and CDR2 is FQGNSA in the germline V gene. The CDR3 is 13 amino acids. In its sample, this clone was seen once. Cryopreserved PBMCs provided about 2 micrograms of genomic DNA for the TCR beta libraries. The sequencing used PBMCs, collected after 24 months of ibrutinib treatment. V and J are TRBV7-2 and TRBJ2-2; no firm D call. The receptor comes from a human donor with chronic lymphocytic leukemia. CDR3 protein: CASSPNSRGELFF. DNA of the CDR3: TGTGCCAGCAGCCCTAATAGCCGCGGGGAGCTGTTTTTT. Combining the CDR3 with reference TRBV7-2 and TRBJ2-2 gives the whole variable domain GAGVSQSPSNKVTEKGKDVELRCDPISGHTALYWYRQSLGQGLEFLIYFQGNSAPDKSGLPSDRFSAERTGGSVSTLTIQRTQQEDSAVYLCASSPNSRGELFFGEGSRLTVL.